This paragraph covers one T cell receptor beta chain sequence. Its target antigen remains unknown. No quality values exist for individual bases; no much larger clone is one base distant. V was cut back by 2 bases and J by 2 bases, leaving a gap of 6 bases between them. The cysteine opens and the phenylalanine closes a CDR3 of 13 amino acids. Of all the DNA, just the CDR3 is kept, 39 bases in frame from base 1. As encoded in the germline V gene, CDR1 is MDHEN while CDR2 is SYDVKM. The reads were generated on an Illumina HiSeq 1500. TCRdb reprocessing: public reads trimmed at Q25 with fastp, clones called with MiXCR, in-frame beta chains kept. Rows matching on CDR3 protein sequence are summarized as one entry with the most common DNA and genes. This sample holds over 150,000 distinct CDR3 sequences; about an eighth were observed only once. The leading ten clones occupy more than 20% of the sample. This specimen comes from a study of T cell repertoires in cytomegalovirus infection (dated by TCRdb to the late 2010s). As for the study more broadly: Donor HLA type was relevant to the analysis, as public TCR beta signatures indicated carriage of CMV infection together with the matching HLA type. The paper's findings and limits, for the study overall: In the ex vivo response, HLA-C-restricted CMV-specific TCR beta clonotypes were dominant, and in two of eight donors the single most frequent clonotype came from this HLA-C-restricted group. In both this cohort and an independent cohort of under 450 donors, the cumulative frequency of public TCR beta family members distinguished carriers of CMV infection plus the relevant HLA type.

Sample: PBMCs. The receptor comes from a human donor in good health (CMV status not recorded). Some clones in this sample may be carry-over from other donors' samples. The chain joins TRBV28 to TRBJ1-2, and the D gene may be TRBD1, 5 bases matching. The CDR3 is CASSLKGNYGYTF. The DNA is TGTGCCAGCAGTTTAAAGGGGAACTATGGCTACACCTTC.